The 28 T cell receptor beta chains below all came from one sample that was sequenced in a study of T cell responses to AZD1222 COVID-19 vaccine. The table came from immunoSEQ multiplex PCR; TCRdb's copy has only in-frame clones and leaves some out. The data contain 80,000 or so clones, roughly 87% of them singletons. The sample here was peripheral blood, taken on day 0 of AZD1222 vaccination. These receptors came from an adult in good health.

The chain recombines TRBV7-2 with TRBJ2-1; D is unclear. The CDR3 runs 15 residues. The germline V gene encodes CDR1 SGHTA and CDR2 FQGNSA. Between the trimmed V and J ends, which lost 5 bases and 0 bases, there was a span of 11 bases. CDR3 region: CASSPVKSSYNEQFF. The CDR3, as DNA: TGTGCCAGCAGCCCGGTCAAGAGCTCCTACAATGAGCAGTTCTTC. Full variable domain (rest looked up from reference TRBV7-2 and TRBJ2-1): GAGVSQSPSNKVTEKGKDVELRCDPISGHTALYWYRQSLGQGLEFLIYFQGNSAPDKSGLPSDRFSAERTGGSVSTLTIQRTQQEDSAVYLCASSPVKSSYNEQFFGPGTRLTVL.

The gene calls are TRBV4-3 and TRBJ2-1; 10 positions agree with TRBD2. The germline gives CDR1 LGHNA, CDR2 YSLEER. This CDR3 is built from 18 residues. V gave up 2 bases and J gave up 4 bases; unmatched junction bases: 11. CDR3 in amino acids: CASSQSAYSGGTYNEQFF. The DNA of the CDR3 is TGCGCCAGCAGCCAAAGCGCTTATAGCGGGGGGACTTACAATGAGCAGTTCTTC.

V gene TRBV24-1 combines with J gene TRBJ2-7, with 13 bases aligning to TRBD2. Trimming at V came to 5 bases and at J to 6 bases, leaving 9 bases not matched to a gene. This CDR3 is 16 amino acids long. CDR1 and CDR2 (germline): KGHDR, SFDVKD. The DNA of the CDR3 is TGTGCCACCAGTGTCTGGACTAGCGGGAGCCGAGGCGAGCAGTACTTC. The encoded protein is CATSVWTSGSRGEQYF.

The chain employs TRBV3-1 (or the pseudogene TRBV3-2) and TRBJ1-5; 9 positions match TRBD1. V shed 0 bases, J shed 3 bases, and the junction held 9 bases outside the gene matches. The CDR3 is 18 residues long. The V gene's germline CDR1 is LGHDT and CDR2 YNNKEL (reference sequence). DNA of the CDR3: TGTGCCAGCAGCCAAGATCGAGGGACAGGGCGACCCAATCAGCCCCAGCATTTT. Protein product: CASSQDRGTGRPNQPQHF.

About this clone itself: A junction boundary mismatches the germline segment, possibly from a read error. The chain employs TRBV30 and TRBJ1-2; D is ambiguous. The CDR3 sequence is 9 residues long. Germline CDR1 and CDR2: GTSNPN and SVGIG (reference sequence). CDR3 protein: CAWRDGDAF. CDR3 DNA sequence: TGTGCCTGGAGAGACGGAGATGCCTTC.

The rearrangement links TRBV18 to TRBJ2-3; TRBD2 agrees at 10 bases. This CDR3 has 18 residues. V lost 3 bases to trimming and J lost 1 base; unmatched junction nucleotides: 10. Looked up from germline, CDR1 is KGHSH and CDR2 is LQKENI. The CDR3 DNA follows: TGTGCCAGCTCACCGAGACTAGCGGGCCTTGAACGCACAGATACGCAGTATTTT. Its protein is CASSPRLAGLERTDTQYF.

The CDR3 sequence is CASSPLGSGYEQFF. The CDR3, as DNA: TGTGCCAGCAGCCCTCTAGGAAGCGGGTATGAGCAGTTCTTC. V is TRBV7-2 and J is TRBJ2-1; a weak D match, TRBD2 (6 bases). V lost 5 bases, J lost 8 bases, and 16 bases lay in between. This CDR3 is 14 amino acids long. Per the germline V gene, CDR1 is SGHTA and CDR2 is FQGNSA.

This clone is a singleton in its sample. CDR3 DNA: TGTGCCAGCAGTGGGGGACAGGGAAACACCATATATTTT. It specifies CASSGGQGNTIYF. The V and J genes are TRBV6-6 and TRBJ1-3, with 7 positions matching TRBD1. V lost 5 bases to trimming and J lost 4 bases; unmatched junction nucleotides: 2. CDR1 and CDR2 from the germline V gene are MNHNY and SVGAGI (reference sequence). The CDR3 totals 13 residues.

This sequence joins TRBV7-2 and TRBJ1-4; D is unresolved. Germline V lookup: CDR1 SGHTA, CDR2 FQGNSA. CDR3 length equals 14 residues. V was shortened by 5 bases and J by 5 bases, with 12 bases between the two germline ends. CDR3 residues: CASSERVRNEKLFF. CDR3 coding DNA: TGTGCCAGCAGCGAACGGGTTCGCAATGAAAAACTGTTTTTT. The entire variable domain, with the rest obtained from reference TRBV7-2 and TRBJ1-4, is as follows: GAGVSQSPSNKVTEKGKDVELRCDPISGHTALYWYRQSLGQGLEFLIYFQGNSAPDKSGLPSDRFSAERTGGSVSTLTIQRTQQEDSAVYLCASSERVRNEKLFFGSGTQLSVL.

The genes are TRBV18 and TRBJ2-1; TRBD1 is a possible D gene (6 bases). This CDR3 contains 17 residues. V was trimmed by 5 bases and J by 8 bases, leaving 25 bases between them. Germline-derived CDR1 and CDR2 are KGHSH and LQKENI. CDR3 DNA: TGTGCCAGCTCATCCTTAACCAGGGGCCCTAACGTGGATGAGCAGTTCTTC. Amino acid sequence: CASSSLTRGPNVDEQFF.

The chain recombines TRBV5-1 with TRBJ1-2; 8 nucleotides line up with TRBD1. The trim removed 4 bases at V and 8 bases at J, leaving 19 bases unmatched. The CDR3 consists of 17 residues. From germline, CDR1 is SGHRS and CDR2 YFSETQ. CDR3 in DNA: TGCGCCAGCAGCCGGCAACCATCGACAGGGGAGGCGGAAGGCTACACCTTC. Translating it yields CASSRQPSTGEAEGYTF.

V usage is TRBV6-2 or TRBV6-3 and J usage is TRBJ1-2; D is ambiguous. There are 13 residues in the CDR3. V lost 2 bases and J 1 base, leaving 5 bases between the germline ends. CDR1 MNHEY and CDR2 SVGEGT come from the germline V gene. CDR3 sequence (DNA): TGTGCCAGCAGTTACGAAAGTAACTATGGCTACACCTTC. Residues: CASSYESNYGYTF.

The V gene is TRBV30, the J gene TRBJ1-5; TRBD1 agrees at 10 bases. Germline-derived CDR1 and CDR2 are GTSNPN and SVGIG (reference sequence). J gave up 4 bases and V 2 bases, and 8 bases lay outside the gene matches. The CDR3 is made up of 16 amino acids. CDR3 protein: CAWSPPTGGLNQPQHF. CDR3 DNA sequence: TGTGCCTGGAGTCCGCCGACAGGGGGCTTGAATCAGCCCCAGCATTTT.

The rearrangement links TRBV9 to TRBJ2-5; TRBD2 matches at 8 bases. Germline assignment: CDR1 SGDLS and CDR2 YYNGEE. The V gene end was trimmed by 0 bases and the J gene end by 2 bases; junction bases not matched to a gene: 6. The CDR3 loop spans 16 amino acids. The CDR3 sequence is CASSVAGQRGQETQYF. The DNA of the CDR3 is TGTGCCAGCAGCGTAGCTGGCCAGCGGGGGCAAGAGACCCAGTACTTC.

CDR3 amino acids: CASSISVNTEAFF. CDR3 coding DNA: TGTGCCAGTAGTATATCAGTGAACACTGAAGCTTTCTTT. The genes are TRBV19 and TRBJ1-1; D is unresolved. Germline V gene lookup returns CDR1 LNHDA and CDR2 SQIVND (reference sequence). The germline V and J ends were trimmed by 2 bases and 0 bases, with 4 bases remaining between them. The CDR3 sequence is 13 residues long.

The chain has TRBV11-2 and TRBJ1-2; D is unresolved. The germline V gene has CDR1 SGHAT and CDR2 FQNNGV. Between the trimmed V and J ends, which lost 4 bases and 4 bases, there was a span of 19 bases. CDR3 size: 16 residues. The CDR3 region is CASSSGRNSRSYGYTF. In nucleotides, the CDR3 is TGTGCCAGCAGCTCTGGACGGAATTCCCGATCCTATGGCTACACCTTC.

This rearrangement joins TRBV18 to TRBJ1-4; TRBD1 might be the D (5 bases). The CDR3 sequence is 17 residues long. Germline loops: CDR1 KGHSH, CDR2 LQKENI. V gave up 3 bases and J gave up 9 bases, with 23 bases separating them. The CDR3 nucleotides read TGTGCCAGCTCACCGATACCCGGGACGGAGATAATGAAAAAACTGTTTTTT. It codes for CASSPIPGTEIMKKLFF.

The V call is TRBV30, the J call TRBJ2-3; the match to TRBD2 covers 7 bases. CDR1 and CDR2 (germline): GTSNPN, SVGIG (reference sequence). This CDR3 spans 13 amino acids. V lost 4 bases, J lost 8 bases, and 9 bases stayed unmatched. CDR3 sequence (DNA): TGTGCCTGGACCCCGGCTAGCGGTGCTACGCAGTATTTT. This gives the protein CAWTPASGATQYF. Full variable domain (outside the CDR3, taken from reference TRBV30 and TRBJ2-3): SQTIHQWPATLVQPVGSPLSLECTVEGTSNPNLYWYRQAAGRGLQLLFYSVGIGQISSEVPQNLSASRPQDRQFILSSKKLLLSDSGFYLCAWTPASGATQYFGPGTRLTVL.

The chain recombines TRBV7-9 with TRBJ2-4; D ambiguous. This CDR3 has 15 residues. Looked up from germline, CDR1 is SEHNR and CDR2 is FQNEAQ (reference sequence). V was trimmed by 2 bases and J by 0 bases, leaving 8 bases between them. The CDR3 nucleotides are TGTGCCAGCAGCTTACAAAAGGAAGCCAAAAACATTCAGTACTTC. The encoded protein is CASSLQKEAKNIQYF.

The chain links TRBV9 to TRBJ2-7; D remains unclear. Looked up from germline, CDR1 is SGDLS and CDR2 is YYNGEE. This CDR3 region has 14 residues. Trimming shortened V by 3 bases and J by 3 bases, and 13 bases separated the two germline ends. In nucleotides, the CDR3 is TGTGCCAGCAGCGGAGACGCGGAACTCTACGAGCAGTACTTC. Translated: CASSGDAELYEQYF.

CDR3 in DNA: TGTGCCTGGTTGGGACTAGGGGCTGACGATGAGCAGTTCTTC. Protein sequence: CAWLGLGADDEQFF. The genes are TRBV30 and TRBJ2-1; TRBD2 matches at 8 bases. V gave up 5 bases and J gave up 8 bases; unmatched junction bases: 11. Germline V gene sequence: CDR1 GTSNPN, CDR2 SVGIG (reference sequence). The CDR3 has 14 amino acids. The full variable domain, rest sourced from reference TRBV30 and TRBJ2-1, is SQTIHQWPATLVQPVGSPLSLECTVEGTSNPNLYWYRQAAGRGLQLLFYSVGIGQISSEVPQNLSASRPQDRQFILSSKKLLLSDSGFYLCAWLGLGADDEQFFGPGTRLTVL.

The J gene is TRBJ2-2, the V gene TRBV28; D call uncertain. The germline V gene encodes CDR1 MDHEN and CDR2 SYDVKM. CDR3 length equals 12 residues. Trimming left V 9 bases short and J 5 bases short, with 10 bases between. The CDR3 coding sequence is TGTGCCAGTGTTCAGTTAACCGGGGAGCTGTTTTTT. It encodes CASVQLTGELFF.

The gene calls are TRBV6-5 and TRBJ2-7; TRBD2 aligns across 7 bases. From germline, CDR1 is MNHEY and CDR2 SVGAGI. J gave up 6 bases and V 2 bases, and 10 bases lay outside the gene matches. The CDR3 consists of 15 residues. CDR3 region: CASSYRREGTTEQYF. The DNA of the CDR3 is TGTGCCAGCAGTTACCGGAGGGAGGGTACGACCGAGCAGTACTTC.

This CDR3 is CATSRDRYEQYF. In DNA form, the CDR3 reads TGCGCCACCTCCCGGGACCGCTACGAGCAGTACTTC. The chain joins TRBV10-2 to TRBJ2-7; D may be TRBD1 or TRBD2 (5 bases each). CDR1 and CDR2 (germline): WSHSY, SAAADI. The CDR3 loop spans 12 amino acids. Trimming stripped 10 bases from V and 3 bases from J, with 13 bases between.

The rearrangement joins TRBV6-5 to TRBJ1-5, with TRBD1 identical over 9 bases. CDR1 is MNHEY and CDR2 is SVGAGI in the germline V gene. With V trimmed by 6 bases and J by 4 bases, 7 bases remained unmatched. This CDR3 comprises 15 residues. The CDR3 DNA sequence: TGTGCCAGCAGGTCCACAGGGGGCGGAAATCAGCCCCAGCATTTT. This encodes CASRSTGGGNQPQHF.

V is TRBV7-2 and J is TRBJ2-7; possibly TRBD1 or TRBD2 for D (5 bases each). The V gene's germline CDR1 is SGHTA and CDR2 FQGNSA. This CDR3 has 15 residues. The ends were cut back, 5 bases at V and 1 base at J, with 15 bases in the middle. CDR3 bases: TGTGCCAGCAGCCGCGACAGCGGAGGTTCCTACGAGCAGTACTTC. Translation: CASSRDSGGSYEQYF.

This chain links TRBV6-5 with TRBJ1-1, with TRBD1 matching 7 bases. The trim removed 8 bases at V and 3 bases at J, leaving 9 bases unmatched. CDR1 is MNHEY, CDR2 SVGAGI, per germline. There are 14 residues in the CDR3. CDR3 in DNA: TGTGCCAGCTTCAGTTCAGGGGGGGACACTGAAGCTTTCTTT. Encoded protein: CASFSSGGDTEAFF.

V gene TRBV28 combines with J gene TRBJ2-6; 7 nucleotides line up with TRBD2. The J segment lost 3 bases and the V segment lost 6 bases, leaving 8 bases of the junction unmatched. Germline V gene data show CDR1 as MDHEN and CDR2 as SYDVKM. This CDR3 spans 16 amino acids. This CDR3 reads CASRNNGRSGANVLTF. CDR3 bases: TGTGCCAGCAGAAACAACGGGAGGAGTGGGGCCAACGTCCTGACTTTC.